These 18 T cell receptor beta chains were sequenced from one sample in a study of response to subunit inactivated influenza vaccine. Using its own MiXCR run on the RT-PCR reads, TCRdb lists one record per CDR3 protein. Here the sample spans roughly 700,000 distinct CDR3 sequences, about a sixth being singletons. The sample was PBMCs from blood, taken roughly 13 days after vaccination. These receptor sequences come from a man aged 50 or older who received an inactivated influenza vaccine.

This clonotype has only a few counts. The chain joins TRBV3-1 to TRBJ1-2, with D maybe TRBD1 (6 bases). The germline gives CDR1 LGHDT, CDR2 YNNKEL (reference sequence). V lost 4 bases, J lost 0 bases, and 12 bases lay in between. The CDR3 is 15 residues long. CDR3 nucleotide sequence: TGTGCCAGCAGCCCGACAGGTATAGCTAACTATGGCTACACCTTC. Amino acid sequence: CASSPTGIANYGYTF.

This clonotype was detected a few times. The V call is TRBV7-9, the J call TRBJ1-4; the match to TRBD1 covers 10 bases. CDR3 length equals 15 residues. CDR1 SEHNR and CDR2 FQNEAQ come from the germline V gene (reference sequence). Trimming removed 6 bases from V and 6 bases from J; junction bases left unmatched: 7. CDR3 DNA sequence: TGTGCCAGCAGGCGAAGCGGGACAGGGGATGAAAAACTGTTTTTT. Residues: CASRRSGTGDEKLFF.

This clonotype has more than one count but fewer than ten. The V and J genes are TRBV11-2 and TRBJ2-7, with D perhaps given as TRBD1 or TRBD2 (6 bases each). The V gene lost 5 bases and the J gene lost 3 bases, with 20 bases spanning the gap. CDR3 length: 16 residues. Germline V gene data show CDR1 as SGHAT and CDR2 as FQNNGV. The CDR3 reads CASSPAGSGGYYEQYF. The CDR3 nucleotides are TGTGCCAGCAGCCCCGCGGGTTCCGGGGGCTACTACGAGCAGTACTTC.

The V and J genes are TRBV6-2 or TRBV6-3 and TRBJ1-5; D not certain. Trimming shortened V by 0 bases and J by 6 bases, and 3 bases separated the two germline ends. This CDR3 region has 12 residues. Germline lookup yields CDR1 MNHEY and CDR2 SVGEGT. The CDR3 loop reads CASSYSRQPQHF. CDR3 nucleotides: TGTGCCAGCAGTTACTCGCGTCAGCCCCAGCATTTT.

The V call is TRBV30, the J call TRBJ1-5; 7 nucleotides align to TRBD1. Germline V gives CDR1 GTSNPN, CDR2 SVGIG (reference sequence). The junction had 11 bases not matched to a gene; V was cut back by 2 bases and J by 4 bases. The CDR3 has 16 residues. CDR3 DNA: TGTGCCTGGAGTATCACAGGGGCGCCTCCAAATCAGCCCCAGCATTTT. The encoded protein is CAWSITGAPPNQPQHF. The full variable domain, rest sourced from reference TRBV30 and TRBJ1-5, is SQTIHQWPATLVQPVGSPLSLECTVEGTSNPNLYWYRQAAGRGLQLLFYSVGIGQISSEVPQNLSASRPQDRQFILSSKKLLLSDSGFYLCAWSITGAPPNQPQHFGDGTRLSIL.

This clonotype was seen many times. This rearrangement joins TRBV19 to TRBJ2-3; 11 positions agree with TRBD2. The CDR3 loop spans 16 amino acids. After removal of 4 bases from V and 0 bases from J, the junction contained 3 bases not matched to a gene. CDR1 and CDR2 from the germline V gene are LNHDA and SQIVND (reference sequence). This CDR3 is CASSTGTSGSTDTQYF. In DNA, the CDR3 is TGTGCCAGTAGTACCGGGACTAGCGGTAGCACAGATACGCAGTATTTT.

V and J are TRBV6-1 and TRBJ2-3; 11 bases map to TRBD2. Trimming removed 7 bases from V and 3 bases from J; junction bases left unmatched: 15. This CDR3 comprises 18 residues. The germline V gene has CDR1 MNHNS and CDR2 SASEGT. CDR3 DNA sequence: TGTGCCAGCACCATAGGTAGCGGGGGGGCCCGGAGAACAGATACGCAGTATTTT. It is translated as CASTIGSGGARRTDTQYF.

The table lists this clonotype with a few counts. The chain carries TRBV12-3 or TRBV12-4 and TRBJ2-3; 13 bases map to TRBD2. V was pared by 6 bases and J by 2 bases, with 5 bases of the junction left unmatched. This CDR3 has 16 residues. The CDR3 DNA reads as TGTGCCAGCAGCCGACTAGCGGGGGGAATCACAGATACGCAGTATTTT. Translation gives CASSRLAGGITDTQYF.

This clonotype was counted a few times. This chain's CDR3 is CSVESLRSSEAFF. The CDR3 DNA reads as TGCAGCGTTGAATCCCTTCGTTCATCTGAAGCTTTCTTT. V and J are TRBV29-1 and TRBJ1-1; no definite D call. V was trimmed by 2 bases and J by 6 bases, leaving 13 bases between them. Germline V lookup: CDR1 SQVTM, CDR2 ANQGSEA. The CDR3 is 13 residues long.

The chain couples TRBV4-1 to TRBJ2-1; D not certain. Germline V gene sequence: CDR1 MGHRA, CDR2 YSYEKL. Trimming took off 1 base at V and 4 bases at J, with 11 bases between the two ends. The CDR3 has 15 residues. CDR3 amino acids: CASSQGRGVYNEQFF. The CDR3 DNA reads TGCGCCAGCAGCCAAGGTAGAGGAGTATACAATGAGCAGTTCTTC.

This clonotype was found a few times. V and J are TRBV20-1 and TRBJ2-5, with D unresolved. The V end lost 3 bases, the J end lost 5 bases, and 10 bases lay between the germline ends. The CDR3 is made up of 12 amino acids. Germline values: CDR1 DFQATT, CDR2 SNEGSKA (reference sequence). CDR3 loop: CSARKVRETQYF. Written as DNA, the CDR3 is TGCAGTGCTAGGAAGGTTCGGGAGACCCAGTACTTC.

This clonotype appeared a few times. The chain employs TRBV4-3 and TRBJ2-2; D is undetermined. CDR1 is LGHNA and CDR2 is YSLEER in the germline V gene. The CDR3 sequence is 14 residues long. V was shortened by 0 bases and J by 6 bases, with 8 bases between the two germline ends. CDR3 sequence: CASSQEDGAGELFF. As DNA, the CDR3 is TGCGCCAGCAGCCAAGAGGACGGAGCCGGGGAGCTGTTTTTT.

The sample holds many counts of this clonotype. This chain joins TRBV4-1 and TRBJ2-1; no reliable D call. The CDR3 spans 13 residues. Germline CDR1 reads MGHRA; CDR2 reads YSYEKL. V lost 0 bases, J lost 5 bases, and 5 bases lay in between. CDR3 nucleotide sequence: TGCGCCAGCAGCCAAGAACGGAACAATGAGCAGTTCTTC. Translation gives CASSQERNNEQFF.

This sequence joins TRBV20-1 and TRBJ2-1; 15 bases agree with TRBD2. The CDR3 contains 15 residues. In germline, CDR1 is DFQATT, CDR2 SNEGSKA (reference sequence). The J segment lost 8 bases and the V segment lost 5 bases, leaving 7 bases of the junction unmatched. Written as DNA, the CDR3 is TGCAGTGCTGGACTAGCGGGGGGGCTATCGGATGAGCAGTTCTTC. The encoded protein is CSAGLAGGLSDEQFF.

This clonotype has only a few counts. This chain uses TRBV3-1 with TRBJ1-1; D possibly corresponds to TRBD1 (5 bases). V shed 1 base and J shed 0 bases, with 15 bases lying between them. The CDR3 consists of 17 residues. Germline V CDR1 and CDR2: LGHDT, YNNKEL (reference sequence). In DNA, the CDR3 is TGTGCCAGCAGCCAAGCCGGGACCAGACCCATGAACACTGAAGCTTTCTTT. As protein: CASSQAGTRPMNTEAFF.

The rearrangement links TRBV11-1 to TRBJ2-1, with D tentatively TRBD1 (7 bases). Germline V gene sequence: CDR1 SGHAT, CDR2 FQDESV (reference sequence). This CDR3 has 16 residues. The V end was cut by 5 bases, the J end by 1 base, with 15 bases between. The CDR3 region has the DNA TGTGCCAGCAGCCCCAGGGGGGCCACGTCCTACAATGAGCAGTTCTTC. This codes for CASSPRGATSYNEQFF.

This clonotype was recorded at least ten times. CDR3 region: CATRTASGHEQFF. CDR3 DNA: TGTGCCACCAGAACGGCTAGTGGTCATGAGCAGTTCTTC. The chain couples TRBV7-9 to TRBJ2-1, with D unresolved. This CDR3 is 13 amino acids long. The germline V gene has CDR1 SEHNR and CDR2 FQNEAQ (reference sequence). With 10 bases removed from V and 8 bases from J, the gap between germline ends came to 18 bases.

This clonotype was observed a few times. This sequence joins TRBV20-1 and TRBJ2-1, with 8 bases lining up with TRBD2. Germline CDR1 DFQATT, CDR2 SNEGSKA (reference sequence). The CDR3 length is 14 residues. Trimming removed 3 bases from V and 3 bases from J; junction bases left unmatched: 4. CDR3 bases: TGCAGTGCTAGTCGCGGGAGGTACTACAATGAGCAGTTCTTC. Translated, it gives CSASRGRYYNEQFF.